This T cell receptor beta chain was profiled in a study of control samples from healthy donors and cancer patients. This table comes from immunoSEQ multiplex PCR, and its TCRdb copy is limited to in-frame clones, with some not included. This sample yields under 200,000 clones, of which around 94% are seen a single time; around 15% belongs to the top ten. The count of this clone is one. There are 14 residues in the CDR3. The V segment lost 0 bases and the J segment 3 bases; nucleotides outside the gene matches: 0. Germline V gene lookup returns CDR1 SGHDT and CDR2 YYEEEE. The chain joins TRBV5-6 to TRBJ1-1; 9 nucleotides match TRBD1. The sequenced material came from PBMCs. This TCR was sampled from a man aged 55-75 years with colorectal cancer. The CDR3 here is CASSLGDRDTEAFF. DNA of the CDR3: TGTGCCAGCAGCTTGGGGGACAGGGACACTGAAGCTTTCTTT.